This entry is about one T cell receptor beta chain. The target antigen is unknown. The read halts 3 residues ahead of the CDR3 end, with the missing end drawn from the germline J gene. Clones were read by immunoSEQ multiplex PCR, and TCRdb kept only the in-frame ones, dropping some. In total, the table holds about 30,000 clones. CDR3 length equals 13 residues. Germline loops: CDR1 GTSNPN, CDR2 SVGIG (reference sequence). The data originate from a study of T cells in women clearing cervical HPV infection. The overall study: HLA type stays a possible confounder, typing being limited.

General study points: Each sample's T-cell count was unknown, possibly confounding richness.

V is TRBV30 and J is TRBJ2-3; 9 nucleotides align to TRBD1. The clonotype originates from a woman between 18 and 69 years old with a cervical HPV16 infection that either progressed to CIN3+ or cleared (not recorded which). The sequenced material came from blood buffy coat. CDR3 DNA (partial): TGTGCCTGGAGTGCACAGGGGGCTCAGCCG. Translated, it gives CAWSAQGAQP. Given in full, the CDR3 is CAWSAQGAQPQYF.